The 26 T cell receptor beta chains listed next were all sequenced from one sample in a study of graft-versus-host responses after intestinal transplantation. Their antigens are not known. Clones were sequenced by immunoSEQ multiplex PCR, and TCRdb holds only the in-frame ones, with some missing. This sample carries roughly 69,000 clones, 90% of them seen once, and the ten largest clones take 1.5% to 2%. Sequenced here: unstimulated CD8+ T cells sorted from spleen or lymph node cells, sampled before transplant. The receptors here all came from a human donor who was the organ donor for an intestinal transplant.

The chain combines TRBV7-9 with TRBJ2-7; 9 nucleotides align to TRBD1. The CDR3 runs to 15 residues. Germline lookup yields CDR1 SEHNR and CDR2 FQNEAQ (reference sequence). V trimming: 7 bases; J trimming: 0 bases; junction bases outside the gene matches: 7. CDR3 nucleotide sequence: TGTGCCAGCACGGACGGGACAGGGATCTCCTACGAGCAGTACTTC. Translated: CASTDGTGISYEQYF.

The V and J genes are TRBV5-8 and TRBJ1-2; unclear D gene. This CDR3 spans 13 amino acids. V lost 4 bases, J lost 2 bases, and 9 bases lay in between. Germline-derived CDR1 and CDR2 are SGHTS and YDEGEE. CDR3 protein: CASSRGPNYGYTF. CDR3 coding DNA: TGTGCCAGCAGCCGAGGGCCGAACTATGGCTACACCTTC.

CDR3 loop: CASSLQDSSYNEQFF. CDR3 in DNA: TGTGCCAGCAGCTTACAGGACAGCTCCTACAATGAGCAGTTCTTC. The chain joins TRBV11-2 to TRBJ2-1, with D tentatively TRBD1 (6 bases). The CDR3 consists of 15 residues. Germline V gives CDR1 SGHAT, CDR2 FQNNGV. V was shortened by 2 bases and J by 0 bases, with 8 bases between the two germline ends.

The chain couples TRBV5-1 to TRBJ2-7; TRBD2 matches 9 bases. The CDR3 length is 14 residues. Losses at the gene ends were 1 base for V and 7 bases for J; bases not matched to a gene: 6. CDR1 and CDR2 from the germline V gene are SGHRS and YFSETQ. The CDR3 here is CASSLSSGRAEQYF. The CDR3 nucleotides are TGCGCCAGCAGCTTGAGTAGCGGGAGAGCGGAGCAGTACTTC.

The chain's CDR3 is CASSVDLAGGQETQYF. The CDR3 DNA sequence: TGTGCCAGCAGCGTAGATCTAGCGGGAGGGCAAGAGACCCAGTACTTC. The gene calls are TRBV9 and TRBJ2-5; 12 bases align to TRBD2. V shed 0 bases and J 2 bases; nucleotides not matched to a gene: 2. CDR3 length equals 16 residues. Germline assignment: CDR1 SGDLS and CDR2 YYNGEE.

The J gene is TRBJ1-5, the V gene TRBV19, with 9 nucleotides matching TRBD1. The J segment lost 0 bases and the V segment lost 7 bases, leaving 10 bases of the junction unmatched. The length of the CDR3 is 17 residues. Per germline, CDR1 LNHDA and CDR2 SQIVND (reference sequence). CDR3 loop: CASKWTGAPNSNQPQHF. The CDR3 coding sequence is TGTGCCAGTAAGTGGACAGGGGCCCCGAATAGCAATCAGCCCCAGCATTTT.

The chain employs TRBV4-3 and TRBJ2-1; D is ambiguous. In germline, CDR1 is LGHNA, CDR2 YSLEER. The CDR3 is made up of 18 amino acids. Trimming pared 0 bases from V and 2 bases from J, leaving 17 bases between. The CDR3 here is CASSQDLRQPETYNEQFF. The CDR3 coding sequence is TGCGCCAGCAGCCAAGATCTCAGGCAGCCAGAGACCTACAATGAGCAGTTCTTC.

The V call is TRBV19, the J call TRBJ2-3; D remains unclear. Germline assignment: CDR1 LNHDA and CDR2 SQIVND (reference sequence). The germline V and J ends were trimmed by 3 bases and 4 bases, with 8 bases remaining between them. CDR3 length equals 13 residues. CDR3 loop: CASSISNPDTQYF. Here the CDR3 DNA reads TGTGCCAGTAGTATTTCCAATCCAGATACGCAGTATTTT.

The chain carries TRBV19 and TRBJ2-2; D is undetermined. This CDR3 is built from 15 residues. V was clipped by 5 bases and J by 0 bases, with 10 bases between them. Per germline, CDR1 LNHDA and CDR2 SQIVND (reference sequence). CDR3 nucleotide sequence: TGTGCCAGTAGTCAGGAATTCACGAACACCGGGGAGCTGTTTTTT. It is translated as CASSQEFTNTGELFF.

This clone was seen a few times. V is TRBV19 and J is TRBJ2-3, with 7 bases lining up with TRBD2. Germline V lookup: CDR1 LNHDA, CDR2 SQIVND (reference sequence). The CDR3 runs 14 residues. V lost 10 bases and J lost 2; bases outside the gene matches: 9. CDR3 DNA sequence: TGTGCCACAGTGGAGCGGGACCACACAGATACGCAGTATTTT. It yields the protein CATVERDHTDTQYF.

The chain uses TRBV9 and TRBJ2-5; 9 nucleotides line up with TRBD1. The CDR3 extends over 15 amino acids. The ends lost 4 bases at V and 5 bases at J; junction bases unmatched: 9. Germline CDR1 SGDLS, CDR2 YYNGEE. The CDR3 sequence: CASSPGQGPQETQYF. Here the CDR3 DNA reads TGTGCCAGCAGCCCGGGACAGGGCCCCCAGGAGACCCAGTACTTC.

This chain uses TRBV27 with TRBJ1-5, with D possibly matching TRBD1 (6 bases). The CDR3 spans 16 residues. In germline, CDR1 is MNHEY, CDR2 SMNVEV (reference sequence). V lost 8 bases and J 2 bases, leaving 19 bases between the germline ends. This CDR3 reads CASGGGRDAGNQPQHF. DNA for the CDR3: TGTGCCAGCGGGGGGGGCAGGGATGCGGGCAATCAGCCCCAGCATTTT.

The V gene is TRBV2, the J gene TRBJ2-5, with 8 nucleotides matching TRBD1. CDR1 and CDR2 (germline): SNHLY, FYNNEI. V gave up 3 bases and J gave up 4 bases; unmatched junction bases: 7. The CDR3 has 15 residues. The CDR3 DNA reads TGTGCCAGCAGTGATACTCAGGGGGCCGTAGAGACCCAGTACTTC. Amino acid sequence: CASSDTQGAVETQYF.

V usage is TRBV2 and J usage is TRBJ2-3; 8 nucleotides align to TRBD1. This CDR3 comprises 19 residues. CDR1 is SNHLY, CDR2 FYNNEI, per germline. J gave up 0 bases and V 6 bases, and 17 bases lay outside the gene matches. The DNA for the CDR3 is TGTGCCAGCAGCCCTCATTGGACAGGGAAGGACGCCAGCACAGATACGCAGTATTTT. It encodes CASSPHWTGKDASTDTQYF.

The CDR3 region is CASSHVGGNTEAFF. The CDR3 bases are TGCGCCAGCAGCCACGTGGGGGGTAACACTGAAGCTTTCTTT. V and J are TRBV4-1 and TRBJ1-1; D perhaps matches TRBD1 (5 bases). Trimming removed 3 bases at V and 2 bases at J, with 10 bases between. Germline V gene lookup returns CDR1 MGHRA and CDR2 YSYEKL. The CDR3 is 14 amino acids.

The chain uses TRBV30 and TRBJ2-1; 14 nucleotides agree with TRBD2. Germline-derived CDR1 and CDR2 are GTSNPN and SVGIG (reference sequence). The J segment lost 6 bases and the V segment lost 5 bases, leaving 9 bases of the junction unmatched. The CDR3 length is 16 residues. CDR3: CAWAGAGTSGSNEQFF. The DNA for the CDR3 is TGTGCCTGGGCGGGGGCCGGGACTAGCGGGAGCAATGAGCAGTTCTTC.

V gene TRBV28 combines with J gene TRBJ2-2; D gene unclear. The CDR3 has 13 residues. Trimming removed 6 bases from V and 6 bases from J, with 11 bases in between. Germline CDR1 MDHEN, CDR2 SYDVKM. The CDR3 DNA follows: TGTGCCAGCAGCCGTCGGAGTCCCGGGGAGCTGTTTTTT. Translating gives CASSRRSPGELFF.

The chain couples TRBV5-1 to TRBJ1-1, with TRBD1 identical over 7 bases. V dropped 5 bases and J dropped 12; count of bases not matched to a gene: 13. Per germline, CDR1 SGHRS and CDR2 YFSETQ. The CDR3 has 13 residues. CDR3 bases: TGCGCCAGCAGTAGGGGGCACCCCTTGAAGACTTTCTTT. Residues: CASSRGHPLKTFF.

This chain links TRBV28 with TRBJ2-5, with D perhaps matching TRBD2 (5 bases). CDR1 is MDHEN and CDR2 is SYDVKM in the germline V gene. The CDR3 contains 17 residues. Trimming removed 2 bases at V and 1 base at J, with 17 bases between. CDR3 sequence (DNA): TGTGCCAGCAGTTTAAGGTCTAGCACGGCCCCCCAAGAGACCCAGTACTTC. It codes for CASSLRSSTAPQETQYF.

This rearrangement joins TRBV27 to TRBJ2-7; 11 nucleotides align to TRBD2. The V gene end was trimmed by 3 bases and the J gene end by 6 bases; junction bases not matched to a gene: 1. Germline CDR1 and CDR2: MNHEY and SMNVEV (reference sequence). CDR3 size: 13 residues. Here the CDR3 DNA reads TGTGCCAGCAGTTTGACTAGCGGGATCGAGCAGTACTTC. Translated, it gives CASSLTSGIEQYF.

The V gene is TRBV30, the J gene TRBJ2-3; 7 nucleotides line up with TRBD2. There are 14 residues in the CDR3. Germline CDR1 is GTSNPN and CDR2 is SVGIG (reference sequence). CDR3 sequence reads: CAGSAGEGTDTQYF. CDR3 DNA: TGTGCGGGATCGGCGGGAGAGGGCACAGATACGCAGTATTTT.

The rearrangement links TRBV6-1 to TRBJ2-1; 9 positions agree with TRBD2. Losses at the gene ends were 5 bases for V and 3 bases for J; bases not matched to a gene: 5. CDR3 length: 15 amino acids. CDR1 MNHNS and CDR2 SASEGT come from the germline V gene. The CDR3 sequence is CASSPWTSDYNEQFF. In DNA form, the CDR3 reads TGTGCCAGCAGTCCTTGGACTAGCGACTACAATGAGCAGTTCTTC.

The rearrangement joins TRBV7-2 to TRBJ1-5, with 7 bases matching TRBD1. V was pared by 6 bases and J by 1 base, with 9 bases of the junction left unmatched. CDR1 SGHTA and CDR2 FQGNSA come from the germline V gene. The CDR3 is made up of 16 amino acids. The CDR3 sequence: CASRPTGERSNQPQHF. The CDR3 DNA reads TGTGCCAGCAGGCCCACAGGGGAAAGGAGCAATCAGCCCCAGCATTTT.

The chain uses TRBV6-1 and TRBJ2-3; D ambiguous. Germline V gene lookup returns CDR1 MNHNS and CDR2 SASEGT. This CDR3 contains 15 residues. V was cut by 4 bases and J by 1 base, with 12 bases left in between. CDR3 nucleotides: TGTGCCAGCAGTGTGGTGTTACCAGGCACAGATACGCAGTATTTT. Translated, it gives CASSVVLPGTDTQYF.

This clone was counted a few times. The genes are TRBV29-1 and TRBJ2-7, with 11 bases matching TRBD2. J lost 6 bases, V lost 7 bases, and 14 bases had no gene match. Germline assignment: CDR1 SQVTM and CDR2 ANQGSEA. The length of the CDR3 is 15 residues. CDR3 protein: CSAQTSGISLGEQYF. The CDR3 nucleotides are TGCAGCGCCCAGACTAGCGGGATAAGTTTAGGCGAGCAGTACTTC.

The chain couples TRBV10-2 to TRBJ2-6, with a possible D match to TRBD1 (6 bases). Germline V gene lookup returns CDR1 WSHSY and CDR2 SAAADI. The CDR3 is made up of 16 amino acids. With 5 bases removed from V and 0 bases from J, the gap between germline ends came to 11 bases. The CDR3 loop is CASSWGTHSGANVLTF. The CDR3 coding sequence is TGCGCCAGCAGTTGGGGGACACACTCTGGGGCCAACGTCCTGACTTTC.